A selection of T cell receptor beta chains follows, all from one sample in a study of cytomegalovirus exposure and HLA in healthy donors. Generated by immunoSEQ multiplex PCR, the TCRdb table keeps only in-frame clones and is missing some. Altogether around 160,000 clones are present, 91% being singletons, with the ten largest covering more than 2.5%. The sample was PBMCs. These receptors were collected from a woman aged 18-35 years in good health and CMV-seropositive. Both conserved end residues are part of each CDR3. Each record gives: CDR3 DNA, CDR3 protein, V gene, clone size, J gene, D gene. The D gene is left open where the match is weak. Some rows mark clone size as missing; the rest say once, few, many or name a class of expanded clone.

CDR3 DNA: TGTGCCAGCAGTTCACAGGGGGCGGGATGGGGCAATCAGCCCCAGCATTTT
CDR3 protein: CASSSQGAGWGNQPQHF
V gene: TRBV28
clone size: .
J gene: TRBJ1-5
D gene: TRBD1

CDR3 DNA: TGCGCCAGCAGCGGCTCATCGACAGGGGCCGGCTATGGCTACACCTTC
CDR3 protein: CASSGSSTGAGYGYTF
V gene: TRBV5-1
clone size: many
J gene: TRBJ1-2
D gene: TRBD1

CDR3 DNA: TGTGCCAGCAGCTTGAGCGGGATGGGGTTCGATGAGCAGTTCTTC
CDR3 protein: CASSLSGMGFDEQFF
V gene: TRBV7-3
clone size: .
J gene: TRBJ2-1
D gene: TRBD2

CDR3 DNA: TGTGCCAGCAGTGAAAGGTTTGAGGGGGCTACGGGGAATGAGCAGTTCTTC
CDR3 protein: CASSERFEGATGNEQFF
V gene: TRBV2
clone size: .
J gene: TRBJ2-1
D gene: TRBD1

CDR3 DNA: TGTGCCAGCAGCTCACAACTAGCGGGGGGGTACAATGAGCAGTTCTTC
CDR3 protein: CASSSQLAGGYNEQFF
V gene: TRBV7-6
clone size: once
J gene: TRBJ2-1
D gene: TRBD2

CDR3 DNA: TGTGCCAGCAGCCTTAGCGGGTCTACCTACGAGCAGTACTTC
CDR3 protein: CASSLSGSTYEQYF
V gene: TRBV7-9
clone size: .
J gene: TRBJ2-7
D gene: TRBD2

CDR3 DNA: TGTGCCAGTAGCAACACCTGGAGGTATGGCTACACCTTC
CDR3 protein: CASSNTWRYGYTF
V gene: TRBV19
clone size: few
J gene: TRBJ1-2
D gene: .

CDR3 DNA: TGTGCCACCAGCACGTCGGGACACCTAAGCTCCTACGAGCAGTACTTC
CDR3 protein: CATSTSGHLSSYEQYF
V gene: TRBV15
clone size: .
J gene: TRBJ2-7
D gene: .

CDR3 DNA: TGTGCCAGCAGCGATTGGGGGACAGGGACTGAAGCTTTCTTT
CDR3 protein: CASSDWGTGTEAFF
V gene: TRBV7-2
clone size: .
J gene: TRBJ1-1
D gene: TRBD1

CDR3 DNA: TGTGCCAGCAGCTTAGCTGCGGGAGACACTGAAGCTTTCTTT
CDR3 protein: CASSLAAGDTEAFF
V gene: TRBV7-9
clone size: .
J gene: TRBJ1-1
D gene: .

CDR3 DNA: TGCGCCAGCAGGGACACCCAAGATACGCAGTATTTT
CDR3 protein: CASRDTQDTQYF
V gene: TRBV5-1
clone size: .
J gene: TRBJ2-3
D gene: .

CDR3 DNA: TGTGCCAGTAGGACGACAGGGCGGACTCATGGCTACACCTTC
CDR3 protein: CASRTTGRTHGYTF
V gene: TRBV19
clone size: .
J gene: TRBJ1-2
D gene: TRBD1

CDR3 DNA: TGTGCCAGCAGCCCCTTCCCCAGGCAGGGGGCTGCGAATGAGCAGTTCTTC
CDR3 protein: CASSPFPRQGAANEQFF
V gene: TRBV7-9
clone size: .
J gene: TRBJ2-1
D gene: TRBD1

CDR3 DNA: TGTGCCAGCAGCCCTAGCGGGACCGGCACCGGGGAGCTGTTTTTT
CDR3 protein: CASSPSGTGTGELFF
V gene: TRBV7-3
clone size: .
J gene: TRBJ2-2
D gene: TRBD2

CDR3 DNA: TGTGCCTGGACCAGACTAGCGGGAGCCCAAGAGACCCAGTACTTC
CDR3 protein: CAWTRLAGAQETQYF
V gene: TRBV30
clone size: .
J gene: TRBJ2-5
D gene: TRBD2

CDR3 DNA: TGTGCCAGCAGCTTAACCGGCGGGCTTAGCACAGATACGCAGTATTTT
CDR3 protein: CASSLTGGLSTDTQYF
V gene: TRBV7-8
clone size: .
J gene: TRBJ2-3
D gene: .

CDR3 DNA: TGTGCCAGCAGCTTAGTGGGAGGGGGCACTGAAGCTTTCTTT
CDR3 protein: CASSLVGGGTEAFF
V gene: TRBV7-2
clone size: once
J gene: TRBJ1-1
D gene: .

CDR3 DNA: TGTGCCAGCAGCTCAAGACTAGCGGGGGGCGCAGATACGCAGTATTTT
CDR3 protein: CASSSRLAGGADTQYF
V gene: TRBV9
clone size: .
J gene: TRBJ2-3
D gene: TRBD2

CDR3 DNA: TGTGCCAGCAGCAAAGGAGAGCTCCGGGATTACGAGCAGTACTTC
CDR3 protein: CASSKGELRDYEQYF
V gene: TRBV21-1
clone size: .
J gene: TRBJ2-7
D gene: .

CDR3 DNA: TGTGCCTACGATCGGGGAAGTGGAAACACCATATATTTT
CDR3 protein: CAYDRGSGNTIYF
V gene: TRBV30
clone size: .
J gene: TRBJ1-3
D gene: .

CDR3 DNA: TGTGCCAGCAGCTTATTCAGCGGGGGGTACAATGAGCAGTTCTTC
CDR3 protein: CASSLFSGGYNEQFF
V gene: TRBV11-3
clone size: .
J gene: TRBJ2-1
D gene: TRBD2

CDR3 DNA: TGCGCCAGCAGCCAGGATCGGGAGGCCTCTTGTCATTTT
CDR3 protein: CASSQDREASCHF
V gene: TRBV4-3
clone size: .
J gene: TRBJ2-3
D gene: TRBD2

CDR3 DNA: TGTGCCAGCAGTGGGGGAGGGAACTATGGCTACACCTTC
CDR3 protein: CASSGGGNYGYTF
V gene: TRBV6-5
clone size: .
J gene: TRBJ1-2
D gene: .

CDR3 DNA: TGTGCCACCAGCAGAGAGGAGGGGGGGGCAGATACGCAGTATTTT
CDR3 protein: CATSREEGGADTQYF
V gene: TRBV15
clone size: .
J gene: TRBJ2-3
D gene: .

CDR3 DNA: TGTGCCAGCCAGGGAAGGTATAGCAAAAACATTCAGTACTTC
CDR3 protein: CASQGRYSKNIQYF
V gene: TRBV7-9
clone size: .
J gene: TRBJ2-4
D gene: .

CDR3 DNA: TGTGCCAGCAGCCTCGACAGGGGAGAGACCCAGTACTTC
CDR3 protein: CASSLDRGETQYF
V gene: TRBV6-4
clone size: few
J gene: TRBJ2-5
D gene: TRBD1

CDR3 DNA: TGTGCCAGTAGTATACTGAGCTCCTATAATTCACCCCTCCACTTT
CDR3 protein: CASSILSSYNSPLHF
V gene: TRBV19
clone size: once
J gene: TRBJ1-6
D gene: .

CDR3 DNA: TGTGCCAGCAGTGGGGGACTAGGTGCCCCTGAAGCTTTCTTT
CDR3 protein: CASSGGLGAPEAFF
V gene: TRBV6-1
clone size: .
J gene: TRBJ1-1
D gene: .

CDR3 DNA: TGTGCCAGCAGCCTCCCGGGGGCCAACGTCCTGACTTTC
CDR3 protein: CASSLPGANVLTF
V gene: TRBV7-9
clone size: .
J gene: TRBJ2-6
D gene: .

CDR3 DNA: TGTGCCAGCAGCTCGGGATCTTTAAGGTTTGGAAACACCATATATTTT
CDR3 protein: CASSSGSLRFGNTIYF
V gene: TRBV7-9
clone size: .
J gene: TRBJ1-3
D gene: .

CDR3 DNA: TGCGCCAGCACCGGGTCAGGGTACACCGGGGAGCTGTTTTTT
CDR3 protein: CASTGSGYTGELFF
V gene: TRBV5-1
clone size: .
J gene: TRBJ2-2
D gene: .

CDR3 DNA: TGTGCCAGCAGTTTCGGGGTCACCGGGGAGCTGTTTTTT
CDR3 protein: CASSFGVTGELFF
V gene: TRBV28
clone size: .
J gene: TRBJ2-2
D gene: .

CDR3 DNA: TGTGCCAGCAAGAGGGGGGGAGCCAGAGTTCTTAACTATGGCTACACCTTC
CDR3 protein: CASKRGGARVLNYGYTF
V gene: TRBV27
clone size: once
J gene: TRBJ1-2
D gene: .

CDR3 DNA: TGCGCCAGCAGCCAAGAATTCGACTACCCGAAACAAGAGACCCAGTACTTC
CDR3 protein: CASSQEFDYPKQETQYF
V gene: TRBV4-3
clone size: .
J gene: TRBJ2-5
D gene: .

CDR3 DNA: TGTGCCAGTAGTATATTGGCGGGGGGCCGCAATGAGCAGTTCTTC
CDR3 protein: CASSILAGGRNEQFF
V gene: TRBV19
clone size: .
J gene: TRBJ2-1
D gene: TRBD2

CDR3 DNA: TGTGCCAGCAGCTTACTGACAGGGAACAACTATGGCTACACCTTC
CDR3 protein: CASSLLTGNNYGYTF
V gene: TRBV5-6
clone size: .
J gene: TRBJ1-2
D gene: TRBD1

CDR3 DNA: TGCGCCAGCAGCGGGGGACAGGTTAATGAAAAACTGTTTTTT
CDR3 protein: CASSGGQVNEKLFF
V gene: TRBV5-1
clone size: .
J gene: TRBJ1-4
D gene: TRBD1

CDR3 DNA: TGTGCCAGCACTCTAGAGGGCACCCGCTCCCTGAACACTGAAGCTTTCTTT
CDR3 protein: CASTLEGTRSLNTEAFF
V gene: TRBV7-2
clone size: .
J gene: TRBJ1-1
D gene: .

CDR3 DNA: TGTGCCAGCAGCTTAGTTATAGATGAAAAACTGTTTTTT
CDR3 protein: CASSLVIDEKLFF
V gene: TRBV7-8
clone size: once
J gene: TRBJ1-4
D gene: .

CDR3 DNA: TGTGCCAGCAGTGACCGGGACAGGGTTCCTGGCTACACCTTC
CDR3 protein: CASSDRDRVPGYTF
V gene: TRBV2
clone size: .
J gene: TRBJ1-2
D gene: TRBD1

CDR3 DNA: TGCGCCAGCAGCCCAATTCCAGGGGACGAGCAGTACTTC
CDR3 protein: CASSPIPGDEQYF
V gene: TRBV4-1
clone size: .
J gene: TRBJ2-7
D gene: .

CDR3 DNA: TGTGCCAGCAGCTTCCCCCAGCGGGAGGGCCCAGAGACCCAGTACTTC
CDR3 protein: CASSFPQREGPETQYF
V gene: TRBV7-3
clone size: .
J gene: TRBJ2-5
D gene: TRBD2

CDR3 DNA: TGTGCCAGCTCACGGGGGAGTAGCGGTATTAACTACAATGAGCAGTTCTTC
CDR3 protein: CASSRGSSGINYNEQFF
V gene: TRBV18
clone size: .
J gene: TRBJ2-1
D gene: .

CDR3 DNA: TGCAGCGTCCGTCCCCCCGGGACTAGCGGGAGGGCCGGGAATGAGCAGTTCTTC
CDR3 protein: CSVRPPGTSGRAGNEQFF
V gene: TRBV29-1
clone size: .
J gene: TRBJ2-1
D gene: TRBD2

CDR3 DNA: TGCGCCAGCAGCCAAGGGGGGGGGCGCGGTGGAAACACCATATATTTT
CDR3 protein: CASSQGGGRGGNTIYF
V gene: TRBV4-3
clone size: .
J gene: TRBJ1-3
D gene: .

CDR3 DNA: TGTGCCATCAGGGACGGGACTAGCTCCTACGAGCAGTACTTC
CDR3 protein: CAIRDGTSSYEQYF
V gene: TRBV10-3
clone size: few
J gene: TRBJ2-7
D gene: TRBD2

CDR3 DNA: TGTGCCAGTAGTATGCTGAAGAGTGAAAAACTGTTTTTT
CDR3 protein: CASSMLKSEKLFF
V gene: TRBV19
clone size: .
J gene: TRBJ1-4
D gene: .

CDR3 DNA: TGCGCCAGCAGCCAAGATAGGACTAGCGGTTACAATGAGCAGTTCTTC
CDR3 protein: CASSQDRTSGYNEQFF
V gene: TRBV4-3
clone size: .
J gene: TRBJ2-1
D gene: TRBD2

CDR3 DNA: TGTGCCAGCAGCTTAGACAGGCGCTTGGGTGAAAAACTGTTTTTT
CDR3 protein: CASSLDRRLGEKLFF
V gene: TRBV7-8
clone size: .
J gene: TRBJ1-4
D gene: .